This T cell receptor (beta chain) was captured by sequencing in a study of human T cells and chemical hapten exposure. General study findings and limits: Versus controls, expanded TCRs had significantly more large CDR3 similarity clusters.

The CDR3 covers 19 residues. The germline V gene has CDR1 MDHEN and CDR2 SYDVKM. Losses at the gene ends were 3 bases for V and 0 bases for J; bases not matched to a gene: 11. TCRdb reanalysed the RACE reads using MiXCR and keeps one entry per CDR3 protein. This sample yields over 55,000 distinct CDR3 sequences, of which roughly a tenth are seen a single time; 9.6% belongs to the top ten. The time point is: pre-sensitization, week 0. Treatment defined: therapeutic diphenylcyclopropenone sensitization with weekly scalp DPC. Alopecia patients deemed DPC-suitable, aged 18 to 70, excluding pregnancy. It was from unfractionated whole blood that total RNA was extracted. This clonotype was found many times. Antigen unknown.

Material: whole blood, obtained in connection with sensitization to the hapten diphenylcyclopropenone (DPC). The rearrangement uses TRBV28 and TRBJ1-5; 10 bases map to TRBD1. This TCR was sampled from a man aged 35 to 55 with alopecia areata. Some clones in this sample may be carry-over from other donors' samples. The chain's CDR3 is CASSFVRGQGGNSNQPQHF. The CDR3 DNA follows: TGTGCCAGCAGTTTCGTCCGAGGACAGGGGGGGAATAGCAATCAGCCCCAGCATTTT.